The 18 T cell receptor beta chains reported below all come from one sample, sequenced in a study of HIV-infected children after antiretroviral therapy interruption. Regarding treatment: PENTA 11 planned treatment interruption arm or continuous ART arm. The TCR library was built from RNA with a 3' RACE protocol and unique molecular identifiers. TCRdb processed the 3' RACE reads anew with MiXCR; each CDR3 protein has one entry. The table shows fewer than 7,500 distinct CDR3 sequences, with about 17% occurring only once. Sequencing was performed on CD45RO+ CD8+ T cells from PBMCs, pooled from several time points, taken from a donor given antiretroviral therapy, either interrupted or continuous. Indicated subset: memory CD8+ CD45RO+ CD45RA- T cells. These receptors were obtained from a pool of human donors with HIV.

The V call is TRBV6-8, the J call TRBJ2-7; 10 nucleotides match TRBD2. There are 20 residues in the CDR3. The germline V gene has CDR1 MNHGY and CDR2 SAAAGT. The trim removed 7 bases at V and 6 bases at J, leaving 27 bases unmatched. In DNA, the CDR3 is TGTGCCAGCACCAGTACCAAGGGGCCTCTTAGACTAGCGGGCCCGTCCGAGCAGTACTTC. It specifies CASTSTKGPLRLAGPSEQYF.

To note about this clonotype: This may stem from a read error, because a much larger clone lies one nucleotide away. The V gene is TRBV6-1, the J gene TRBJ1-2, with D unclear. V was shortened by 7 bases and J by 6 bases, with 12 bases between the two germline ends. The germline gives CDR1 MNHNS, CDR2 SASEGT. This CDR3 is built from 12 residues. This CDR3 is CASNLALNGYTF. CDR3 sequence (DNA): TGTGCCAGCAACTTGGCCCTTAATGGCTACACCTTC.

This clonotype showed up many times. This CDR3 reads CASSWGLGNEQFF. As DNA, the CDR3 is TGTGCCAGCAGTTGGGGACTTGGCAATGAGCAGTTCTTC. The V gene is TRBV28, the J gene TRBJ2-1; weak D call: TRBD2 (6 bases). This CDR3 has 13 amino acids. The V gene lost 4 bases and the J gene lost 6 bases, with 10 bases spanning the gap. Germline V lookup: CDR1 MDHEN, CDR2 SYDVKM.

In this sample, this clonotype turned up many times. The chain combines TRBV5-1 with TRBJ2-5, with D hard to call. The V gene's germline CDR1 is SGHRS and CDR2 YFSETQ. This CDR3 comprises 15 residues. With 0 bases removed from V and 2 bases from J, the gap between germline ends came to 11 bases. The CDR3 DNA reads as TGCGCCAGCAGCTTGGGTACTGCAAGTCAAGAGACCCAGTACTTC. It is translated as CASSLGTASQETQYF.

In this sample, this clonotype is medium-sized. The V call is TRBV19, the J call TRBJ2-3; D is possibly TRBD1 (6 bases). The CDR3 loop spans 15 amino acids. Trimming shortened V by 8 bases and J by 4 bases, and 19 bases separated the two germline ends. Germline V lookup: CDR1 LNHDA, CDR2 SQIVND (reference sequence). As DNA, the CDR3 is TGTGCCAGTGACGAGGGAATCACAGGGTCAGATACGCAGTATTTT. It yields the protein CASDEGITGSDTQYF.

V usage is TRBV9 and J usage is TRBJ2-7, with 10 bases identical to TRBD2. The CDR3 is 15 residues long. V was clipped by 3 bases and J by 2 bases; unmatched bases: 5. Germline loops: CDR1 SGDLS, CDR2 YYNGEE. The CDR3 coding sequence is TGTGCCAGCAGCGAAGCGGGAGGGCCTACCTACGAGCAGTACTTC. Translation: CASSEAGGPTYEQYF.

This clonotype turned up a few times. The chain employs TRBV29-1 and TRBJ2-1, with 7 bases aligning to TRBD2. Germline CDR1 reads SQVTM; CDR2 reads ANQGSEA. The CDR3 length is 13 residues. The V segment lost 5 bases and the J segment 4 bases; nucleotides outside the gene matches: 5. This CDR3 reads CSVSLAEYNEQFF. For the CDR3, the DNA is TGCAGCGTTTCCCTAGCGGAGTACAATGAGCAGTTCTTC.

This chain links TRBV5-6 with TRBJ2-5; 12 nucleotides agree with TRBD2. The CDR3 is 18 amino acids. V lost 1 base, J lost 3 bases, and 10 bases stayed unmatched. CDR1 SGHDT and CDR2 YYEEEE come from the germline V gene. CDR3 sequence: CASSLLVTSGRAEETQYF. DNA of the CDR3: TGTGCCAGCAGCTTGTTGGTGACTAGCGGGAGAGCAGAAGAGACCCAGTACTTC.

This clonotype has ten or more counts. The CDR3 DNA reads as TGTGCCAGCAGCTTAAGGAGACAGCTCATGAACACTGAAGCTTTCTTT. It yields the protein CASSLRRQLMNTEAFF. V gene TRBV7-3 combines with J gene TRBJ1-1, with D maybe TRBD1 (5 bases). In germline, CDR1 is SGHTA, CDR2 FQGTGA. Trimming removed 1 base from V and 0 bases from J, with 12 bases in between. This CDR3 contains 16 residues.

The chain links TRBV7-3 to TRBJ1-5, with unresolved D. This CDR3 spans 13 amino acids. The germline V gene encodes CDR1 SGHTA and CDR2 FQGTGA. Trimming removed 5 bases at V and 0 bases at J, with 5 bases between. CDR3 in amino acids: CASSENSNQPQHF. CDR3 sequence (DNA): TGTGCCAGCAGCGAAAATAGCAATCAGCCCCAGCATTTT.

The V call is TRBV12-5, the J call TRBJ2-1; 7 bases map to TRBD1. Germline V gene lookup returns CDR1 LGHNT and CDR2 FRNRAP. V lost 6 bases and J lost 6; bases outside the gene matches: 11. This CDR3 comprises 15 residues. CDR3: CASGPTGTVGNEQFF. Here the CDR3 DNA reads TGTGCTAGTGGACCTACCGGGACAGTCGGCAATGAGCAGTTCTTC.

The V gene is TRBV18, the J gene TRBJ2-7, with D possibly matching TRBD1 (5 bases). The V and J ends lost 2 bases and 4 bases respectively, with 12 bases between them. In germline, CDR1 is KGHSH, CDR2 LQKENI. The CDR3 has 14 residues. The CDR3 nucleotides read TGTGCCAGCTCACCATCGGCAGGGCGTTACGAGCAGTACTTC. Its translation is CASSPSAGRYEQYF.

This clonotype was seen many times. The conserved final phenylalanine or tryptophan is absent from the CDR3, which likely points to a read error. CDR3: CASSQSTGTYSYEQYL. The CDR3 nucleotides read TGTGCCAGCAGCCAATCCACCGGGACGTACTCCTACGAGCAGTACTTA. V usage is TRBV7-9 and J usage is TRBJ2-7, with D possibly being TRBD1 or TRBD2 (5 bases each). V lost 5 bases to trimming and J lost 0 bases, with 17 bases between them. The CDR3 totals 16 residues. Per germline, CDR1 SEHNR and CDR2 FQNEAQ (reference sequence).

This clonotype occurred many times. This rearrangement joins TRBV10-3 to TRBJ2-1; D unclear. The CDR3 totals 12 residues. Between the trimmed V and J ends, which lost 2 bases and 10 bases, there was a span of 9 bases. The germline V gene has CDR1 ENHRY and CDR2 SYGVKD. The CDR3 is CAISETFLEQFF. CDR3 sequence (DNA): TGTGCCATCAGTGAGACTTTCTTGGAGCAGTTCTTC.

This clonotype is medium-sized within its sample. The chain is built from TRBV6-4 and TRBJ2-3; tentatively, D is TRBD1 or TRBD2 (5 bases each). The CDR3 length is 13 residues. The germline V gene has CDR1 MRHNA and CDR2 SNTAGT. The V gene lost 10 bases and the J gene lost 5 bases, with 16 bases spanning the gap. The CDR3 here is CATSRGAEDTQYF. CDR3 DNA: TGTGCCACCTCTCGGGGCGCCGAAGATACGCAGTATTTT.

By share, this clonotype ranks as medium-sized. The CDR3 loop reads CASSYSTDRATEAFF. DNA of the CDR3: TGTGCCAGCAGTTACTCCACGGACCGCGCGACTGAAGCTTTCTTT. The genes are TRBV6-5 and TRBJ1-1; D is unresolved. The CDR3 covers 15 residues. The germline CDR1 and CDR2 sequences are MNHEY and SVGAGI. Trimming cost V 0 bases and J 5 bases, with 13 bases left between them.

This clonotype was seen repeatedly, ten times or more. The gene calls are TRBV5-1 and TRBJ1-1, with 10 bases fitting TRBD1. The CDR3 covers 15 residues. CDR1 and CDR2 from the germline V gene are SGHRS and YFSETQ. Trimming took 2 bases from V and 1 from J; bases not matched to a gene: 2. CDR3 coding DNA: TGCGCCAGCAGCTTAGGGACAGGGGCGAACACTGAAGCTTTCTTT. Its translation: CASSLGTGANTEAFF.

The chain couples TRBV18 to TRBJ2-3; no clear D gene. Looked up from germline, CDR1 is KGHSH and CDR2 is LQKENI. V lost 3 bases, J lost 1 base, and 5 bases lay in between. The CDR3 runs to 13 residues. The CDR3 DNA is TGTGCCAGCTCACCTAGGCGCACAGATACGCAGTATTTT. Its translation: CASSPRRTDTQYF.